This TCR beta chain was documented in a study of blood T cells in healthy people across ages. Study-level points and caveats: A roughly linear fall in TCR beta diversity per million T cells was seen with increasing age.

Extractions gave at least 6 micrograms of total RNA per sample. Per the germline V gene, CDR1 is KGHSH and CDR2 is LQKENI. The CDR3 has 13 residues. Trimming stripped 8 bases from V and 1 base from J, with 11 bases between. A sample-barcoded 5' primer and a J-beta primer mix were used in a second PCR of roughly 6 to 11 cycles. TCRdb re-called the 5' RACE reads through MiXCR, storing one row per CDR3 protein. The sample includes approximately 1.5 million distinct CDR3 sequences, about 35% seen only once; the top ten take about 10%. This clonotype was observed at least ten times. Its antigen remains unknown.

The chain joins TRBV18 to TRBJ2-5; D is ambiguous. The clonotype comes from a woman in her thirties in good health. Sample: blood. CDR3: CASSPAIQETQYF. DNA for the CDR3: TGTGCCAGCAGCCCCGCCATCCAAGAGACCCAGTACTTC.